This T cell receptor (beta chain) is drawn from a study of PD-L1 blockade in urothelial cancer. As for the study in general: Blood underwent analysis 3 weeks (second dose) and 6 weeks after treatment began.

The method was immunoSEQ multiplex PCR; TCRdb's version includes in-frame clones alone and lacks a portion of them. Of more than 40,000 clones listed, approximately 83% were seen once; the top ten hold more than 15%. The CDR3 is made up of 16 amino acids. Trimming removed 4 bases from V and 9 bases from J; junction bases left unmatched: 16. CDR1 and CDR2 (germline): SEHNR, FQNEAQ (reference sequence). This chain links TRBV7-9 with TRBJ2-5, with 8 bases lining up with TRBD1. Sequences were derived from PBMCs, sampled around atezolizumab (anti-PD-L1) treatment. The sequence derives from a man aged 55-75 years with urothelial cancer. The CDR3 here is CASSSARSGGAVAQYF. CDR3 bases: TGTGCCAGCAGCTCAGCCCGATCAGGGGGCGCGGTAGCCCAGTACTTC.